The T cell receptor beta chain under discussion was sequenced for a study of shared clonotypes between healthy human individuals. Overall study context: Used for every donor were three CD4 naive, three CD4 memory, two CD8 naive and one CD8 memory plate.

General study findings and limits: The study generally estimated greater richness for naive than memory subsets.

Per sorted-subset replicate PCR, input was around 200 ng DNA, representing roughly 29,000 T cell genomes. The protocol was immunoSEQ multiplex PCR, while the TCRdb copy is restricted to in-frame clones and leaves out a portion. Found here are 800,000 or so clones, 95% to 97% of them singletons; the top ten hold over 0.2%. CD45RO-negative, CCR7-selected cells formed the naive CD8 fraction, which excluded terminally differentiated effector memory CD45RA+ cells. On this clone: The antigen remains unidentified.

This CDR3 spans 12 amino acids. Trimming removed 8 bases from V and 2 bases from J, with 7 bases in between. CDR1 is MNHEY, CDR2 SMNVEV, per germline (reference sequence). The TCR sequence derives from a man aged 25-45 years in good health. The chain uses TRBV27 and TRBJ1-5; D not certain. Sequenced input: naive CD8+ T cells sorted from blood. DNA for the CDR3: TGTGCCAGCTGGCGGGGCAATCAGCCCCAGCATTTT. Amino acids: CASWRGNQPQHF.